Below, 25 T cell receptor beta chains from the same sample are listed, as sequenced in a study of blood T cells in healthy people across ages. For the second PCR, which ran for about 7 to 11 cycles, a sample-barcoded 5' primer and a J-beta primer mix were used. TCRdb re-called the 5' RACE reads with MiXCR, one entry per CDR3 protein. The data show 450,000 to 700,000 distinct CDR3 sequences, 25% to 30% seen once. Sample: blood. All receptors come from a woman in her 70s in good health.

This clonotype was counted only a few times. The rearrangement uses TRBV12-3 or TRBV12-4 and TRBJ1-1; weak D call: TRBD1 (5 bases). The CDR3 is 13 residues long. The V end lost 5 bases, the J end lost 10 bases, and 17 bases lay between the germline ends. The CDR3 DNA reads TGTGCCAGCAGTCTAGATTTGGGGCGCGGAGCTTTCTTT. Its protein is CASSLDLGRGAFF.

The CDR3 region is CASAGGTSGWGWQFF. The CDR3 coding sequence is TGTGCCAGCGCGGGTGGGACTAGCGGTTGGGGATGGCAGTTCTTC. The chain has TRBV6-6 and TRBJ2-5; the match to TRBD2 covers 11 bases. The J call may not be correct, given that the DNA end is closer to TRBJ2-1. The CDR3 sequence is 15 residues long. Germline lookup yields CDR1 MNHNY and CDR2 SVGAGI (reference sequence).

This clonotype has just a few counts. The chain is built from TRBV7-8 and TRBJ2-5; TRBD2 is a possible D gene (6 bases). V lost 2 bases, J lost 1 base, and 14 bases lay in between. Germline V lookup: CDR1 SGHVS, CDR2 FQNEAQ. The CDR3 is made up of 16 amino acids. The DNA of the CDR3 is TGTGCCAGCAGCTTATATACGGGGGAGACCCAAGAGACCCAGTACTTC. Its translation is CASSLYTGETQETQYF.

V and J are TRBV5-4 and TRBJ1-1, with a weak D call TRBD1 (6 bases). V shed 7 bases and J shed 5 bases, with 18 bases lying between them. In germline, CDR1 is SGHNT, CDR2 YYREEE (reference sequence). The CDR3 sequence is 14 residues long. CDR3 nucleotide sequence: TGTGCCAGCCTCCCCCCTGGGGGGCGGACTGAAGCTTTCTTT. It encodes CASLPPGGRTEAFF.

The CDR3 DNA is TGCAGTGCTAGAGCCGGGACAGGGGCGTTCTATGGCTACACCTTC. It specifies CSARAGTGAFYGYTF. The chain is built from TRBV20-1 and TRBJ1-2, with 10 nucleotides matching TRBD1. Looked up from germline, CDR1 is DFQATT and CDR2 is SNEGSKA (reference sequence). The CDR3 is 15 residues long. Trimming removed 1 base from V and 4 bases from J; junction bases left unmatched: 6.

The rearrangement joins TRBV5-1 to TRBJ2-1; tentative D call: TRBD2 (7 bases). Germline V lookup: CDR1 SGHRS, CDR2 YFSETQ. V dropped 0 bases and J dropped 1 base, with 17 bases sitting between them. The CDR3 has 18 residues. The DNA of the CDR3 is TGCGCCAGCAGCTTGGCCCCTTTTGGGGGGGCGTCCTACAATGAGCAGTTCTTC. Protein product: CASSLAPFGGASYNEQFF.

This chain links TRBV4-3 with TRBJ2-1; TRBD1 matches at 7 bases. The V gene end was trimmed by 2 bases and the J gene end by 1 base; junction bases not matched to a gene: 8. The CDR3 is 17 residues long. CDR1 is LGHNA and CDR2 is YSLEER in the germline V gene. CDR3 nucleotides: TGCGCCAGCAGCCAATTGGGAAACAGGGGTTCCTACAATGAGCAGTTCTTC. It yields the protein CASSQLGNRGSYNEQFF.

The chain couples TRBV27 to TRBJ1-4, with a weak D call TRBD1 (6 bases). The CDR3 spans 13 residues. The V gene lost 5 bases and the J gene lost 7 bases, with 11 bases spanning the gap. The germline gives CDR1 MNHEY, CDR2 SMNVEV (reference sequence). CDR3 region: CASSRGALEKLFF. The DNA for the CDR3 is TGTGCCAGCAGTCGGGGGGCTCTTGAAAAACTGTTTTTT.

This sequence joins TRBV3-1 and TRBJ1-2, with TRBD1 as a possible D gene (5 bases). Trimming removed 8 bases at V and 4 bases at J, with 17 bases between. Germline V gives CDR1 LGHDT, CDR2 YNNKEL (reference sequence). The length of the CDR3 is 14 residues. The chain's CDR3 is CASVQSDIGYGYTF. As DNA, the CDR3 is TGTGCCAGCGTCCAATCGGACATCGGCTATGGCTACACCTTC.

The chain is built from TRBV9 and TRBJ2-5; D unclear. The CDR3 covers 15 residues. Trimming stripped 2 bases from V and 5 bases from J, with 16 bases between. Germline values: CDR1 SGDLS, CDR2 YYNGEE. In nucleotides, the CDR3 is TGTGCCAGCAGCGTTGGGTCAGCCGCGAGTGAGACCCAGTACTTC. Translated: CASSVGSAASETQYF.

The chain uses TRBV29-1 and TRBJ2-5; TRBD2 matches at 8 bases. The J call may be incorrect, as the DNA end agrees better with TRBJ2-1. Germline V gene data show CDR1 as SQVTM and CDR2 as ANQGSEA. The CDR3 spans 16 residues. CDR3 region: CSVEDRPLAGNNEQFF. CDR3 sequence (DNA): TGCAGCGTTGAAGATAGGCCTCTAGCGGGCAACAATGAGCAGTTCTTC.

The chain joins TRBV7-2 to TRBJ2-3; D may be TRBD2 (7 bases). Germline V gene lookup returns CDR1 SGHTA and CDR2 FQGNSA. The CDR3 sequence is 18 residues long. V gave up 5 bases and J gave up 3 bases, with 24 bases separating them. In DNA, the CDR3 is TGTGCCAGCAGCCCTTGGAGGGTCGCGGGGGCGTCAACAGATACGCAGTATTTT. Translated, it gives CASSPWRVAGASTDTQYF.

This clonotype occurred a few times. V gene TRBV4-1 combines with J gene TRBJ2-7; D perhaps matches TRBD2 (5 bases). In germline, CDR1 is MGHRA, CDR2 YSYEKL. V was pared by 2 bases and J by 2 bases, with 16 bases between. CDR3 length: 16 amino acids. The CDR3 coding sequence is TGCGCCAGCAGCCAACCTGACGGGGTTTTACCCTACGAGCAGTACTTC. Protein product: CASSQPDGVLPYEQYF.

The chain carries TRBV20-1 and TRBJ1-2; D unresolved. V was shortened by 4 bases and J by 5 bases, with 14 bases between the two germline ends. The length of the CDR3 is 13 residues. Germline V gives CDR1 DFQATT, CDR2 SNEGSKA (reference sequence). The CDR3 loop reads CSAKTDPGYGYTF. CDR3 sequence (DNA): TGCAGTGCTAAAACAGATCCGGGGTATGGCTACACCTTC.

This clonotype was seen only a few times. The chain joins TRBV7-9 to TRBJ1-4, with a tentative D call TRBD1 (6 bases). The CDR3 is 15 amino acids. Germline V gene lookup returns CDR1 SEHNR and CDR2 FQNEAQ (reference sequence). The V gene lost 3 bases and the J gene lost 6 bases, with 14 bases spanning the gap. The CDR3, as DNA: TGTGCCAGCAGCTTGGGGGGCATTCGGGATGAAAAACTGTTTTTT. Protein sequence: CASSLGGIRDEKLFF.

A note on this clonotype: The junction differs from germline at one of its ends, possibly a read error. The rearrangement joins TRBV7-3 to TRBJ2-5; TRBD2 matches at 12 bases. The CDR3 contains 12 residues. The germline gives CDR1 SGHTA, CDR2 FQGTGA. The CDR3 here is CASSGASGGEFF. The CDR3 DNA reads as TGTGCCAGCAGCGGGGCTAGCGGGGGGGAATTCTTC. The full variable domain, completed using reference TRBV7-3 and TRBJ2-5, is GAGVSQTPSNKVTEKGKYVELRCDPISGHTALYWYRQSLGQGPEFLIYFQGTGAADDSGLPNDRFFAVRPEGSVSTLKIQRTERGDSAVYLCASSGASGGEFFGPGTRLLVL.

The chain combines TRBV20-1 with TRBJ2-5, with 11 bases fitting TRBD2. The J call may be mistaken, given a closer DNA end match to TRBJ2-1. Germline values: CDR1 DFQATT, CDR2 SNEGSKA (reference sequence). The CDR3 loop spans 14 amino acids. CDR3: CSATSGSTNNEQFF. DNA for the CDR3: TGCAGTGCAACTAGCGGGAGCACGAACAATGAGCAGTTCTTC.

CDR3 in amino acids: CASSQGYGELFF. Written as DNA, the CDR3 is TGTGCCAGCAGCCAAGGGTACGGGGAGCTGTTTTTT. The chain employs TRBV4-2 and TRBJ2-2; D gene uncertain. The germline gives CDR1 LGHNA, CDR2 YNFKEQ. This CDR3 contains 12 residues. The V gene lost 1 base and the J gene lost 7 bases, with 4 bases spanning the gap.

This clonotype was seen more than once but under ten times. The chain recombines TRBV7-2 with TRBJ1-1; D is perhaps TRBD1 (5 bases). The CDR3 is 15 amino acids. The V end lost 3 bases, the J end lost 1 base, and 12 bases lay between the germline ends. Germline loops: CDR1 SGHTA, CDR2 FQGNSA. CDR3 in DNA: TGTGCCAGCAGCTTCATGGGGGGGAAGAACACTGAAGCTTTCTTT. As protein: CASSFMGGKNTEAFF.

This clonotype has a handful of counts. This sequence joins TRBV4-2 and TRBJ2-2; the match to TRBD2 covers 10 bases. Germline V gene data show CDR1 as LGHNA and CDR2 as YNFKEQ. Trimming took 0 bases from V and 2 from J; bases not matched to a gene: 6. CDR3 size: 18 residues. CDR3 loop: CASSQDRLAGANTGELFF. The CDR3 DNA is TGTGCCAGCAGCCAAGATCGTCTAGCGGGGGCTAACACCGGGGAGCTGTTTTTT.

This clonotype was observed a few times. CDR3 DNA: TGCAGTGCTAGAGATCCCGGGCTCCGTCAAGAGACCCAGTACTTC. Protein product: CSARDPGLRQETQYF. This chain uses TRBV20-1 with TRBJ2-5; D is undetermined. The V end was cut by 0 bases, the J end by 2 bases, with 13 bases between. This CDR3 has 15 residues. In germline, CDR1 is DFQATT, CDR2 SNEGSKA (reference sequence).

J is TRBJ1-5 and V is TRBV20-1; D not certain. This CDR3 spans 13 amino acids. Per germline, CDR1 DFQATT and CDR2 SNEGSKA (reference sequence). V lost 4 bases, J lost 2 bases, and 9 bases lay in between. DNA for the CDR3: TGCAGTGCTACCTTCTATGGCAATCAGCCCCAGCATTTT. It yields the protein CSATFYGNQPQHF.

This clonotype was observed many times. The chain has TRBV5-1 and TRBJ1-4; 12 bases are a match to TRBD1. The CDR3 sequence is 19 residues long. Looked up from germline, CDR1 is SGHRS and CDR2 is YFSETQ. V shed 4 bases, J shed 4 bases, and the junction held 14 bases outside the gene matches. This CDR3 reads CASSLGTGGDSFFNEKLFF. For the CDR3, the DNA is TGCGCCAGCAGCCTGGGGACAGGGGGCGACTCCTTCTTTAATGAAAAACTGTTTTTT.

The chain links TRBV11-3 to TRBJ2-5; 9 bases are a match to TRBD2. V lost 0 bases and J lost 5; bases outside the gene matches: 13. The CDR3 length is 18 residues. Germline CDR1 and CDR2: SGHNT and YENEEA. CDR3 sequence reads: CASSLDGILASGAETQYF. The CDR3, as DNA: TGTGCCAGCAGCTTAGATGGAATATTGGCTAGCGGGGCGGAGACCCAGTACTTC.

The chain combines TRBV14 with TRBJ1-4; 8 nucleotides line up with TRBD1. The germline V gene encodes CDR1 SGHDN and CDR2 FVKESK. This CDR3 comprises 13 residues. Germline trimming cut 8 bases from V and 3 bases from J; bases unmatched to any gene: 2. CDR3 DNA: TGTGCCAGCGCCAGGGGGCCTAATGAAAAACTGTTTTTT. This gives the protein CASARGPNEKLFF. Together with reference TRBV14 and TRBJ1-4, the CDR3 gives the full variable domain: EAGVTQFPSHSVIEKGQTVTLRCDPISGHDNLYWYRRVMGKEIKFLLHFVKESKQDESGMPNNRFLAERTGGTYSTLKVQPAELEDSGVYFCASARGPNEKLFFGSGTQLSVL.